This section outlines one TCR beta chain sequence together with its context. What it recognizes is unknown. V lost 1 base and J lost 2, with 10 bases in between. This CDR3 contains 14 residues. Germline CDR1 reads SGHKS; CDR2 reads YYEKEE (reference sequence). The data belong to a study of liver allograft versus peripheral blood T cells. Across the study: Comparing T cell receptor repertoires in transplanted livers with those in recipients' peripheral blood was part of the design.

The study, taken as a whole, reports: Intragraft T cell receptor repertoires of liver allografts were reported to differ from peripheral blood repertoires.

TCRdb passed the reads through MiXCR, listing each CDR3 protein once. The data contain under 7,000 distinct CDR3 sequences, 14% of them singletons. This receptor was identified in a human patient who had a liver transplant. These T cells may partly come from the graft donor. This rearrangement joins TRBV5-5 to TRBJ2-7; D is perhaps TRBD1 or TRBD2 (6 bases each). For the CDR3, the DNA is TGTGCCAGCAGCTTGCTAGGGGGGCCCTACGAGCAGTACTTC. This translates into CASSLLGGPYEQYF.